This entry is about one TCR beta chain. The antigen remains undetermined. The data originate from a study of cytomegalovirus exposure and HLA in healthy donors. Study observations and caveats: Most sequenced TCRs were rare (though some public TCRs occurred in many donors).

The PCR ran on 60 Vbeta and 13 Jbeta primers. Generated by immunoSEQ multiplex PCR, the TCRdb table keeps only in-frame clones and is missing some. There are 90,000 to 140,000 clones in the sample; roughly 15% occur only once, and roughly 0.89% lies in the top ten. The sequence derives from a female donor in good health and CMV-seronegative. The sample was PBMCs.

The CDR3 reads CASSERTGVHEKLFF. CDR3 nucleotide sequence: TGTGCCAGCAGTGAACGGACAGGGGTTCACGAAAAACTGTTTTTT. The J gene is TRBJ1-4, the V gene TRBV27, with TRBD1 matching over 9 bases. V lost 5 bases to trimming and J lost 8 bases; unmatched junction nucleotides: 9. The germline CDR1 and CDR2 sequences are MNHEY and SMNVEV (reference sequence). The CDR3 covers 15 residues.